This TCR beta chain was sequenced in a study of T cells in Graves' hyperthyroidism and ophthalmopathy. Looking at the study overall: Upon initial diagnosis and before any treatment, peripheral blood was collected.

Points on this clonotype: As yet, its antigen is unknown.

The CDR3 has 12 amino acids. Germline CDR1 and CDR2: SGHTA and FQGTGA. The germline V and J ends were trimmed by 5 bases and 8 bases, with 11 bases remaining between them. Whole-study results and caveats: Among thyroid clonotypes expanded above 0.001, most also appeared in blood.

Amplified TCR beta CDR3 regions derived from RNA transcripts. When the TCR CDR3 underwent first-round RT-PCR, the HTBI primer set was used. TCRdb reprocessed the multiplex PCR reads with MiXCR, giving one entry per CDR3 protein. The top ten clones hold 15% to 17% of a sample with approximately 710,000 distinct CDR3 sequences, approximately 15% of them seen once. J is TRBJ2-3 and V is TRBV7-3, with D possibly TRBD2 on 6 matching bases. The specimen was blood. The TCR originated in a middle-aged man with Graves' hyperthyroidism. CDR3 DNA sequence: TGTGCCAGCAGCCTCCCGGGACTTACGCAGTATTTT. Its protein product is CASSLPGLTQYF.